This T cell receptor beta chain was retrieved from a study of T cells in localized non-small cell lung cancer. Findings of the study overall: When the top 100 tumor clones were examined, a median around 50 of them also appeared in the adjacent lung, which was paired and uninvolved. It was uninvolved adjacent lung that showed the highest T cell clonality, exceeding tumor. Blood T cell density predicted longer survival; adjacent-lung clonality, shorter.

About this clone itself: As yet, its antigen is unknown.

Data came from immunoSEQ multiplex PCR; TCRdb stores just in-frame clones and leaves some out. Seen here are more than 35,000 clones, around 90% observed once, and the top ten hold approximately 7.7%. The germline V gene encodes CDR1 MNHEY and CDR2 SMNVEV (reference sequence). CDR3 length: 14 residues. Trimming left V 4 bases short and J 14 bases short, with 20 bases between. This chain uses TRBV27 with TRBJ1-4; unclear D gene. This clonotype originated in a female donor older than 55 with stage I lung adenocarcinoma. The material was peripheral blood, obtained before any cancer treatment. CDR3: CASSSPPRAPTLFF. The CDR3 coding sequence is TGTGCCAGCAGTTCCCCCCCCCGGGCCCCTACCCTGTTTTTT.